This T cell receptor (beta chain) derives from a study of CD8 T cells in Susac syndrome. Random hexamers primed reverse transcription of about 0.45 to 1 ug RNA. TCR beta CDR3 was amplified by immunoSEQ covering 54 Vbeta and 13 Jbeta. TCRdb used MiXCR to reprocess the immunoSEQ multiplex PCR reads, holding one entry per CDR3 protein. The table lists around 180,000 distinct CDR3 sequences, 85% to 95% of them singletons. CDR1 is DFQATT, CDR2 SNEGSKA, per germline (reference sequence). Trimming cost V 5 bases and J 2 bases; bases outside gene matches: 7. CDR3 size: 15 residues. Sequencing of TCR beta covered CD8+ and CD4+ T cells obtained from blood. The multiple sclerosis controls were treatment-naive patients, and their relapsing-remitting disease was stable or active.

The chain has TRBV20-1 and TRBJ2-3, with 10 bases lining up with TRBD2. This clonotype was obtained from a human donor with multiple sclerosis. The sample consisted of CD8+ T cells from PBMCs. CDR3 amino acids: CSASLAGAITDTQYF. CDR3 DNA sequence: TGCAGTGCTTCCCTAGCGGGGGCGATCACAGATACGCAGTATTTT.